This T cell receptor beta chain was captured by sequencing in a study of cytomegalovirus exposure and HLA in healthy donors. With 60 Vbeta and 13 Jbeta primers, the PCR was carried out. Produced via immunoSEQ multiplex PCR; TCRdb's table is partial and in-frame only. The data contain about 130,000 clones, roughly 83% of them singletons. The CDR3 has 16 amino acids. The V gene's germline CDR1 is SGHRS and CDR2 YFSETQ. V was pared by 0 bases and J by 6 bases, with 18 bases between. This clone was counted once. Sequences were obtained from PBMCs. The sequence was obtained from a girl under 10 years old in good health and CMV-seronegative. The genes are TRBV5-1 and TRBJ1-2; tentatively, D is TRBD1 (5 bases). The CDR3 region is CASSLEPRQGGDGYTF. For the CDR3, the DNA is TGCGCCAGCAGCTTGGAGCCCCGCCAGGGTGGAGATGGCTACACCTTC.